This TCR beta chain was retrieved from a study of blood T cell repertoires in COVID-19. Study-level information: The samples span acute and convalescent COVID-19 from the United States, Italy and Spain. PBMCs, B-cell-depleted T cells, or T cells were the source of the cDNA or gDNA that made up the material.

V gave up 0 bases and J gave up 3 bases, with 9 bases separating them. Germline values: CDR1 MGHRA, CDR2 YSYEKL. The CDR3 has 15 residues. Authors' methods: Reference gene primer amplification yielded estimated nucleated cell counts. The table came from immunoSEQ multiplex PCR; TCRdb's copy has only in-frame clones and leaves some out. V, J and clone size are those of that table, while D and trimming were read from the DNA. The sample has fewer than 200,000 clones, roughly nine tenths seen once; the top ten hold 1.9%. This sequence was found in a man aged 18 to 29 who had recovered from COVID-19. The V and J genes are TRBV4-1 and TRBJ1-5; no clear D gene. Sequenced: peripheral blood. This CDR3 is CASSQDNRPNQPQHF. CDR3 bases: TGCGCCAGCAGCCAAGATAACAGACCCAATCAGCCCCAGCATTTT.